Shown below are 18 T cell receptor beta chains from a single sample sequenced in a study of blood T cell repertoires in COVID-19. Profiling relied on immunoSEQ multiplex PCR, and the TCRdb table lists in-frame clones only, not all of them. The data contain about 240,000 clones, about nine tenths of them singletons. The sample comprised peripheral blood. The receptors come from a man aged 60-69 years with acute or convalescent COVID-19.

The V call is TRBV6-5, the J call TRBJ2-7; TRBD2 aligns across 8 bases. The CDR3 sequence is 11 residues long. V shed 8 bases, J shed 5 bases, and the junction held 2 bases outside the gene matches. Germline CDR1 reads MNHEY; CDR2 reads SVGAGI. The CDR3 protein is CASGREDEQYF. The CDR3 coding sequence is TGTGCCAGCGGGCGGGAGGACGAGCAGTACTTC.

The CDR3 DNA is TGTGCCTGGAGTCTAAACTCAGGTGAAAAACTGTTTTTT. It yields the protein CAWSLNSGEKLFF. The chain is built from TRBV30 and TRBJ1-4; no reliable D call. Looked up from germline, CDR1 is GTSNPN and CDR2 is SVGIG (reference sequence). CDR3 length: 13 residues. The germline V and J ends were trimmed by 2 bases and 7 bases, with 11 bases remaining between them.

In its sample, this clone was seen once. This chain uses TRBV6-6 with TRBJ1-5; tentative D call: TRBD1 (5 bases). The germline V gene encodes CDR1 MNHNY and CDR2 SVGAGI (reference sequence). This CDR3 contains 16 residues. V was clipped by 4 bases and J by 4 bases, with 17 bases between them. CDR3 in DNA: TGTGCCAGCAGTTCGTCGAAAGACAGCGAGAATCAGCCCCAGCATTTT. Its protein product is CASSSSKDSENQPQHF.

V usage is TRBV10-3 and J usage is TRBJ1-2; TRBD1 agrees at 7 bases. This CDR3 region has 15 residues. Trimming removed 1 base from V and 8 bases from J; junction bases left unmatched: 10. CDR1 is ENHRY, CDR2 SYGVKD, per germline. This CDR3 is CAISELNREQGGYTF. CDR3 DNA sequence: TGTGCCATCAGTGAGTTGAATCGGGAACAGGGGGGCTACACCTTC.

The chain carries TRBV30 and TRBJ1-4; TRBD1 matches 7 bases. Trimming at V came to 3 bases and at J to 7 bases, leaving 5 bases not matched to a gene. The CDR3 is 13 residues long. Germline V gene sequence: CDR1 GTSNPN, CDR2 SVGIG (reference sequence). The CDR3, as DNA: TGTGCCTGGAGCTACAGGGGAGGTGAAAAACTGTTTTTT. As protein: CAWSYRGGEKLFF.

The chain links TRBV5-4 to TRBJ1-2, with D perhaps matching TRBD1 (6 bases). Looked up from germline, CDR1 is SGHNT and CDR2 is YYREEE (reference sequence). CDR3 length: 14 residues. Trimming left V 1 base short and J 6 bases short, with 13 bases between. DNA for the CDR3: TGTGCCAGCAGCTTGACAGGGCCTCCCCATGGCTACACCTTC. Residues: CASSLTGPPHGYTF.

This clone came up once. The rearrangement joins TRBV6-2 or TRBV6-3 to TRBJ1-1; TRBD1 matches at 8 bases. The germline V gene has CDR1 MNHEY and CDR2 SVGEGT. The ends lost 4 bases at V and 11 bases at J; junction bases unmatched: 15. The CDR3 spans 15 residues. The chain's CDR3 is CASSLGTGSRIAAFF. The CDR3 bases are TGTGCCAGCAGTTTAGGGACAGGATCGAGAATAGCGGCTTTCTTT.

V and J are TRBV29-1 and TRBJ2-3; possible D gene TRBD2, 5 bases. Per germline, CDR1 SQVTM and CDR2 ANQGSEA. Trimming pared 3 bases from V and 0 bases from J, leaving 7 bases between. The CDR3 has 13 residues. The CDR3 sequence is CSVEAGSTDTQYF. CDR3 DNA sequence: TGCAGCGTTGAGGCGGGCAGCACAGATACGCAGTATTTT.

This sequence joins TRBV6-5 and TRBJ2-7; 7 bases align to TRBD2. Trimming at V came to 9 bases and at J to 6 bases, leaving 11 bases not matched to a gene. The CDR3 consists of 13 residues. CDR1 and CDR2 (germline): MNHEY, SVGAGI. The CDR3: CASTSDPLGEQYF. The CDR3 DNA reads TGTGCCAGTACTAGCGATCCCTTGGGCGAGCAGTACTTC.

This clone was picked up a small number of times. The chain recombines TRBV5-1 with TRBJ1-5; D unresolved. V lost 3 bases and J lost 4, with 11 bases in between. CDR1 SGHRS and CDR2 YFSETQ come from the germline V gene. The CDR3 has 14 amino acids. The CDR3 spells CASSSGLNNQPQHF. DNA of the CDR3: TGCGCCAGCAGCTCTGGACTGAATAATCAGCCCCAGCATTTT.

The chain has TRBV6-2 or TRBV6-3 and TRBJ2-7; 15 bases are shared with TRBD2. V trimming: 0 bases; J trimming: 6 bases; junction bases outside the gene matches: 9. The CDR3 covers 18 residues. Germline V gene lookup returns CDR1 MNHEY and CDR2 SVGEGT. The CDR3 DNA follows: TGTGCCAGCAGTTACTCGGGGGGACTAGCGGGAGGAGGATCCGAGCAGTACTTC. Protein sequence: CASSYSGGLAGGGSEQYF.

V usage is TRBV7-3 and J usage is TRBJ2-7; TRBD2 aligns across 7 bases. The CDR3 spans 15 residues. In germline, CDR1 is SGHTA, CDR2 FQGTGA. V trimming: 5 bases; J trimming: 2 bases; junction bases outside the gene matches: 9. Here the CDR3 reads CASSPLGGRAYEQYF. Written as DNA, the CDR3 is TGTGCCAGCAGCCCCCTGGGAGGGCGCGCCTACGAGCAGTACTTC.

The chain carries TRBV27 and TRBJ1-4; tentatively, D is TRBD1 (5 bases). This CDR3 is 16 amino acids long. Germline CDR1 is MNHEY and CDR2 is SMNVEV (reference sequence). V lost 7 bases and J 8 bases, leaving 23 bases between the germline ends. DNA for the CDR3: TGTGCCAGCAATATACACACAGGAGAGAAGGAAGAAAAACTGTTTTTT. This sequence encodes CASNIHTGEKEEKLFF.

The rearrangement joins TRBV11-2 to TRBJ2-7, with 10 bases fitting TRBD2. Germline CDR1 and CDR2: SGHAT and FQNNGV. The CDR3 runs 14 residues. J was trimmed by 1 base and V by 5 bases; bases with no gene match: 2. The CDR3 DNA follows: TGTGCCAGCAGCAAGACTAGCGGGTCCTACGAGCAGTACTTC. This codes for CASSKTSGSYEQYF.

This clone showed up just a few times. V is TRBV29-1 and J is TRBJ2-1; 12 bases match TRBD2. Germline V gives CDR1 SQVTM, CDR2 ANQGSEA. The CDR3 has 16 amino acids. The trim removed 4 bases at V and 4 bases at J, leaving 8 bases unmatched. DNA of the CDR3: TGCAGCGTTGGGGCTAGCGGGAGGGTGGGATACAATGAGCAGTTCTTC. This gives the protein CSVGASGRVGYNEQFF.

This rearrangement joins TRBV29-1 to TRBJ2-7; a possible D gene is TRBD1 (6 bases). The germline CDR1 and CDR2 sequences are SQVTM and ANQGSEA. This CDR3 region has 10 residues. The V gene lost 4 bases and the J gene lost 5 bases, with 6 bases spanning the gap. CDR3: CSVGTDEQYF. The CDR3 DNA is TGCAGCGTTGGGACAGACGAGCAGTACTTC.

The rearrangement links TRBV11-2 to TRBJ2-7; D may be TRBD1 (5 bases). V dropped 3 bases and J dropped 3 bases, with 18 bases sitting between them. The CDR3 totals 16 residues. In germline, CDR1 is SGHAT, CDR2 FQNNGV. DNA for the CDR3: TGTGCCAGCAGCTTGCAACTCAGGGTAGGGTTCTACGAGCAGTACTTC. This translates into CASSLQLRVGFYEQYF.

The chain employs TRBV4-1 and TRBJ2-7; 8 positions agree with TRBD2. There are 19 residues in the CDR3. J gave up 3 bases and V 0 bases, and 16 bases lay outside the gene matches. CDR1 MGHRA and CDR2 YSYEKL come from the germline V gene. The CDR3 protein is CASSQEIIREGLIFYEQYF. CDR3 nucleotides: TGCGCCAGCAGCCAAGAAATAATTCGGGAGGGCCTAATTTTCTACGAGCAGTACTTC.